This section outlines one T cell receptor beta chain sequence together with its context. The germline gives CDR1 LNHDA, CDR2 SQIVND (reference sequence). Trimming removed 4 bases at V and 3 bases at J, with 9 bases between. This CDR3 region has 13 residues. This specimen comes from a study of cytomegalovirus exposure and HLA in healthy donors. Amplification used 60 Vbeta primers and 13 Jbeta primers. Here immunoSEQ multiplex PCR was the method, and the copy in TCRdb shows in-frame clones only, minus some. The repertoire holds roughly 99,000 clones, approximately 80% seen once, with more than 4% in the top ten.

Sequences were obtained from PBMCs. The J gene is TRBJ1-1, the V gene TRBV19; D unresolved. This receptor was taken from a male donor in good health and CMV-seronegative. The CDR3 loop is CASSTVADTEAFF. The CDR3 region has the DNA TGTGCCAGTAGTACGGTTGCGGACACTGAAGCTTTCTTT.